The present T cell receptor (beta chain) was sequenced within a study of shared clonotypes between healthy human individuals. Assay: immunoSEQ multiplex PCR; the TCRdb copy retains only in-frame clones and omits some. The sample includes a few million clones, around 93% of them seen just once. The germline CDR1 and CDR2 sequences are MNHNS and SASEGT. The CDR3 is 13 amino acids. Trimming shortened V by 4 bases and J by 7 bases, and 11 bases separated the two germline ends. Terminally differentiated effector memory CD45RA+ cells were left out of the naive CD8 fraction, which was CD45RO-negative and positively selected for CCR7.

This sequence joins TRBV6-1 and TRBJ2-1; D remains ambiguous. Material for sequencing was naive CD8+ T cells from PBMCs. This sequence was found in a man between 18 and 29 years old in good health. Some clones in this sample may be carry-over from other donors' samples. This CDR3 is CASSVDRINEQFF. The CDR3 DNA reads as TGTGCCAGCAGTGTGGACCGGATAAATGAGCAGTTCTTC.